These 8 T cell receptor beta chains were all obtained from the same sample, sequenced in a study of OX40 agonist ivuxolimab in advanced cancers. Library creation used the immunoSEQ multiplex PCR assay. The clones in this table, taken by TCRdb from immuneACCESS, are in-frame only. Not every clone is retained; where verified, under half of the shortfall comes from an unresolved V gene, and the cause of the rest is unknown. Here the sample has tens of thousands of clones; roughly three quarters occur a single time. The ten largest clonotypes hold 2.6% of the sample. Specimen: CD4+ or CD8+ T cells sorted from blood, collected in a trial of the OX40 agonist ivuxolimab. The origin of the receptors is an adult with an advanced solid tumor such as melanoma, head and neck, liver or kidney cancer.

The J gene is TRBJ2-1, the V gene TRBV7-3, with D perhaps matching TRBD2 (5 bases). The CDR3 is 16 residues long. Germline values: CDR1 SGHTA, CDR2 FQGTGA. Trimming cost V 4 bases and J 3 bases, with 16 bases left between them. The DNA of the CDR3 is TGTGCCAGCAGCTCCACCGTAGCGAAACACTACAATGAGCAGTTCTTC. The encoded protein is CASSSTVAKHYNEQFF.

The chain has TRBV30 and TRBJ2-1; 7 bases are a match to TRBD2. Germline assignment: CDR1 GTSNPN and CDR2 SVGIG (reference sequence). The CDR3 is 12 residues long. The ends lost 3 bases at V and 10 bases at J; junction bases unmatched: 6. CDR3 residues: CAWSEAGVEQFF. CDR3 sequence (DNA): TGTGCCTGGAGCGAGGCGGGAGTCGAGCAGTTCTTC.

The V and J genes are TRBV5-6 and TRBJ1-4, with D tentatively TRBD1 (5 bases). The V gene's germline CDR1 is SGHDT and CDR2 YYEEEE. Trimming removed 0 bases at V and 8 bases at J, with 11 bases between. This CDR3 has 14 amino acids. The CDR3 region is CASSLAQGKEKLFF. CDR3 DNA: TGTGCCAGCAGCTTGGCTCAGGGTAAAGAAAAACTGTTTTTT.

The chain employs TRBV6-4 and TRBJ1-2, with 10 nucleotides matching TRBD1. Per germline, CDR1 MRHNA and CDR2 SNTAGT. V gave up 6 bases and J gave up 2 bases; unmatched junction bases: 6. This CDR3 spans 15 amino acids. The CDR3 is CASRDRGLVNYGYTF. CDR3 DNA: TGTGCCAGCAGAGACAGGGGGCTGGTGAACTATGGCTACACCTTC.

CDR3 sequence: CASSKTFQGTGEETQYF. CDR3 DNA: TGTGCCAGTTCTAAAACCTTCCAAGGCACGGGCGAAGAGACCCAGTACTTC. This rearrangement joins TRBV19 to TRBJ2-5, with unresolved D. Germline V gene data show CDR1 as LNHDA and CDR2 as SQIVND (reference sequence). The CDR3 totals 17 residues. Trimming pared 8 bases from V and 3 bases from J, leaving 25 bases between.

The rearrangement uses TRBV5-1 and TRBJ1-1; D perhaps matches TRBD1 (5 bases). Per the germline V gene, CDR1 is SGHRS and CDR2 is YFSETQ. Trimming left V 4 bases short and J 2 bases short, with 9 bases between. This CDR3 region has 13 residues. The CDR3 is CASSGTSNTEAFF. Written as DNA, the CDR3 is TGCGCCAGCAGCGGGACTTCCAACACTGAAGCTTTCTTT.

The chain carries TRBV7-9 and TRBJ1-2, with 7 positions matching TRBD1. The CDR3 has 16 amino acids. V shed 5 bases and J 1 base; nucleotides not matched to a gene: 10. Germline assignment: CDR1 SEHNR and CDR2 FQNEAQ (reference sequence). CDR3 nucleotides: TGTGCCAGCAGCCAACTTACGACAGGGAGTAACTATGGCTACACCTTC. This encodes CASSQLTTGSNYGYTF.

The chain uses TRBV7-3 and TRBJ2-1; D unresolved. V was shortened by 4 bases and J by 8 bases, with 6 bases between the two germline ends. Germline CDR1 and CDR2: SGHTA and FQGTGA. The CDR3 is 11 residues long. The CDR3: CASSSSDEQFF. The DNA for the CDR3 is TGTGCCAGCAGCTCTTCCGATGAGCAGTTCTTC.